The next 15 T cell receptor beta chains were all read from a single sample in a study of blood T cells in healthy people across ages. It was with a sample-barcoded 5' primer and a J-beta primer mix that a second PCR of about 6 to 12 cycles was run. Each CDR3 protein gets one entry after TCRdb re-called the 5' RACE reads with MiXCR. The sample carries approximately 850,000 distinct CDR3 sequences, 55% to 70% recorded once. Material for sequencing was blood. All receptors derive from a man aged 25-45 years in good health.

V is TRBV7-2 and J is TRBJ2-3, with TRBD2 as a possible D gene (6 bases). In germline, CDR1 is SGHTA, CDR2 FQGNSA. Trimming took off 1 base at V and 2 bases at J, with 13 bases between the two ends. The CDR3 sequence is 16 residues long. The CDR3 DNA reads TGTGCCAGCAGCTTAGGCGGAGGGACCAACACAGATACGCAGTATTTT. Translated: CASSLGGGTNTDTQYF.

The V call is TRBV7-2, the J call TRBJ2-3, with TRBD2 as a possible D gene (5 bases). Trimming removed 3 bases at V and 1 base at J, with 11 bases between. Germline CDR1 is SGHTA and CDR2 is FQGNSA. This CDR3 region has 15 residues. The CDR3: CASSFDGGGTDTQYF. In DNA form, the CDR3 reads TGTGCCAGCAGCTTTGACGGAGGAGGCACAGATACGCAGTATTTT.

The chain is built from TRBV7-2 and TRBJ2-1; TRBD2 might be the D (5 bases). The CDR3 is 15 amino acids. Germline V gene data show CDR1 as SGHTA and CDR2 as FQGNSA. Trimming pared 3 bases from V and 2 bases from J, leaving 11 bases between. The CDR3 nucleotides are TGTACCAGCAGCTTTGTGCGAGGGACCTACAATGAGCAGTTCTTC. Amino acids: CTSSFVRGTYNEQFF. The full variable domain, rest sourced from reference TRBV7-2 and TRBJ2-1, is GAGVSQSPSNKVTEKGKDVELRCDPISGHTALYWYRQSLGQGLEFLIYFQGNSAPDKSGLPSDRFSAERTGGSVSTLTIQRTQQEDSAVYLCTSSFVRGTYNEQFFGPGTRLTVL.

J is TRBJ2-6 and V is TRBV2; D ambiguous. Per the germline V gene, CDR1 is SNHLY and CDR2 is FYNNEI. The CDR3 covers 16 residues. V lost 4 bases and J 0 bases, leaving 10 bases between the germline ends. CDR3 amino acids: CASSVGSYSGANVLTF. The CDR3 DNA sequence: TGTGCCAGCAGTGTTGGCTCATACTCTGGGGCCAACGTCCTGACTTTC.

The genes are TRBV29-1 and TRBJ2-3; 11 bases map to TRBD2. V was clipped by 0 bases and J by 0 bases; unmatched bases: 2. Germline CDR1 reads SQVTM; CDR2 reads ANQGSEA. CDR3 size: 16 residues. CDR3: CSVEDGTSGSTDTQYF. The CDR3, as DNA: TGCAGCGTTGAAGATGGGACTAGCGGAAGCACAGATACGCAGTATTTT.

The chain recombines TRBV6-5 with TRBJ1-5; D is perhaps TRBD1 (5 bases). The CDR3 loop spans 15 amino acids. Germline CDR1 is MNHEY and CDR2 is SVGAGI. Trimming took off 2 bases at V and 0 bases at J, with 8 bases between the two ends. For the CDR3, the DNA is TGTGCCAGCAGTTACGACAGTTATAGCAATCAGCCCCAGCATTTT. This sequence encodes CASSYDSYSNQPQHF.

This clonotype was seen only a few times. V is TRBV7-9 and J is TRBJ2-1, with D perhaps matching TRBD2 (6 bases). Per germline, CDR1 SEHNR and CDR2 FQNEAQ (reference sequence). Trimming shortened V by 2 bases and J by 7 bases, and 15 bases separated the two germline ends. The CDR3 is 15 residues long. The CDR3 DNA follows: TGTGCCAGCAGCTTATTCAATTACGGGGGAAATGAGCAGTTCTTC. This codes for CASSLFNYGGNEQFF.

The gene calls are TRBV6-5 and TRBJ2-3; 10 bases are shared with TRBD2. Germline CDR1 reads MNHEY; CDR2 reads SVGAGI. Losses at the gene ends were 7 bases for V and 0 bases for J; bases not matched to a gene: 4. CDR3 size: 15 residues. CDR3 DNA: TGTGCCAGCACCTCTAGCGGGAGAAGCACAGATACGCAGTATTTT. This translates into CASTSSGRSTDTQYF.

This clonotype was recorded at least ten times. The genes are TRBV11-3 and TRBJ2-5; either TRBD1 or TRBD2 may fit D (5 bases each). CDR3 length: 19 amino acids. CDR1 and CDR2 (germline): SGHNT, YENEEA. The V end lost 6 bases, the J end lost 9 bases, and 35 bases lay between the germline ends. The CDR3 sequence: CASRRSVWDDLNRLGAQYF. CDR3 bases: TGTGCCAGCAGGCGCTCGGTATGGGACGACCTCAACCGACTCGGGGCCCAGTACTTC.

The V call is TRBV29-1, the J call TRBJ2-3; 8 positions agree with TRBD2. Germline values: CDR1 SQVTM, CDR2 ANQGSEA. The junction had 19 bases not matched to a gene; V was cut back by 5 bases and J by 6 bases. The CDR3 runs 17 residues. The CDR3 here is CSVRGVGREGRLDTQYF. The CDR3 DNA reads TGCAGCGTTAGGGGGGTCGGTCGGGAGGGCCGCTTGGATACGCAGTATTTT.

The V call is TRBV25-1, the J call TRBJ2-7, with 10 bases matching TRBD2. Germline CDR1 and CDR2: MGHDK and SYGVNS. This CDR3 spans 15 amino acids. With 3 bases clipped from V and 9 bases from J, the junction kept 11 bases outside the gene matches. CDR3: CASSDPTSGTVRQYF. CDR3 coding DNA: TGTGCCAGCAGTGATCCCACTAGCGGGACCGTAAGGCAGTACTTC.

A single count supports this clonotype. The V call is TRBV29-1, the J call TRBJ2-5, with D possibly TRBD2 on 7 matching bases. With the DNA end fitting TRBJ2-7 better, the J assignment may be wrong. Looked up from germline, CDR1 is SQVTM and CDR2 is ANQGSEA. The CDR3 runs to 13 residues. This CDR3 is CSVVWGGRNEQYF. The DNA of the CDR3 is TGCAGCGTTGTTTGGGGGGGCAGGAACGAGCAGTACTTC.

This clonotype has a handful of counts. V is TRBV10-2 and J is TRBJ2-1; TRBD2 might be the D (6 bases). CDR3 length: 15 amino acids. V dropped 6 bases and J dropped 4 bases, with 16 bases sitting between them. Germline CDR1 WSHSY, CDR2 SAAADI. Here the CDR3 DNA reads TGCGCCAGCAGGGGTCCGTGGGGGGAGTACAATGAGCAGTTCTTC. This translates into CASRGPWGEYNEQFF.

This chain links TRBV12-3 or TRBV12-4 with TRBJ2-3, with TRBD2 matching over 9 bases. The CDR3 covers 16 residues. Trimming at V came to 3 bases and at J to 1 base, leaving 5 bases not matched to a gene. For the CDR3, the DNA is TGTGCCAGCAGTTTTGGTAGCGGGGGAGGCACAGATACGCAGTATTTT. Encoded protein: CASSFGSGGGTDTQYF.

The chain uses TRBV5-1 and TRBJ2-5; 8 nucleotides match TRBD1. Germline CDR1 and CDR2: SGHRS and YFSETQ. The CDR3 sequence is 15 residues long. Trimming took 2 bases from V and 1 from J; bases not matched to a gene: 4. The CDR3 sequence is CASSLQGGFQETQYF. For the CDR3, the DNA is TGCGCCAGCAGCTTACAGGGGGGATTCCAAGAGACCCAGTACTTC.